What follows describes a single TCR beta chain. No antigen is known for it. About 120 mL of blood, on average, came from one heparinised draw per donor. The CDR3 length is 16 residues. V was trimmed by 5 bases and J by 0 bases, leaving 14 bases between them. Germline V gene data show CDR1 as SGHVS and CDR2 as FQNEAQ. The data were taken from a study of beta chain features in type 1 diabetes. The study's findings and limits: Sequencing used cDNA, and cells with high TCR expression could therefore be over-represented. These data did not resolve whether HLA type affects TCRB rearrangement.

Of the isolated RNA, all was reverse transcribed, and so the sequenced material was expressed TCRB transcripts. The table came from immunoSEQ multiplex PCR; TCRdb's copy has only in-frame clones and leaves some out. The sample lists 350,000 to 450,000 clones; about 15% were seen once. This clonotype was sampled from a woman aged 18-35 years in good health. The material sequenced was naive CD4+ T cells from blood. The rearrangement joins TRBV7-8 to TRBJ1-5; D is unresolved. The CDR3, as DNA: TGTGCCAGCAGCGTGTACAGTTTATATAGCAATCAGCCCCAGCATTTT. Translating it yields CASSVYSLYSNQPQHF.